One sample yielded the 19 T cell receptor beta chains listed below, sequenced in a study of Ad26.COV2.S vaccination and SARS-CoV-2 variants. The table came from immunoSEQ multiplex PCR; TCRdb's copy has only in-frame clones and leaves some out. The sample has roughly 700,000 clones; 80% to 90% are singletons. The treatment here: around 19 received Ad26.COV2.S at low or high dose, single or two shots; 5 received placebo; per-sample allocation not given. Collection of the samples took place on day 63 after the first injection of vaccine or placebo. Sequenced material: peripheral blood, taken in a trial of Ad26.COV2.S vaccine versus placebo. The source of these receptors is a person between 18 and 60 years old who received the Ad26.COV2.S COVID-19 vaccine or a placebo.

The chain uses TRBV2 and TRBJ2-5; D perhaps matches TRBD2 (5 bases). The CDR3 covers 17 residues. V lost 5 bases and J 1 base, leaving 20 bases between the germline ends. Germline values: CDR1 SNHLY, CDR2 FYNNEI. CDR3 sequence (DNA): TGTGCCAGCAGTAGAATTCTAGCCGCCGACTCCCAAGAGACCCAGTACTTC. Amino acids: CASSRILAADSQETQYF.

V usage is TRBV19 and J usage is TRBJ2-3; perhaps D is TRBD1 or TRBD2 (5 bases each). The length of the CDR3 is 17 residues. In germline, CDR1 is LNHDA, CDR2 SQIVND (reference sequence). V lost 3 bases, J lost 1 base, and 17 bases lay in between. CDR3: CASSIKGTLMGTDTQYF. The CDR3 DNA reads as TGTGCCAGTAGTATCAAGGGGACCCTTATGGGCACAGATACGCAGTATTTT.

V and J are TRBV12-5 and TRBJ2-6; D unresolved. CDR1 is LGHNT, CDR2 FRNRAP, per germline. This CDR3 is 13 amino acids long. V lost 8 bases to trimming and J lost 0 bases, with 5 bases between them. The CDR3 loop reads CASRSSGANVLTF. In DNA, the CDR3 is TGTGCTAGTCGGAGCTCTGGGGCCAACGTCCTGACTTTC.

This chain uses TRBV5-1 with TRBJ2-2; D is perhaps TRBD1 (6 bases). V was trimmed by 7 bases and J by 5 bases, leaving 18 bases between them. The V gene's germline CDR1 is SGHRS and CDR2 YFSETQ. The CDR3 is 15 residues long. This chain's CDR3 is CASCRQVPATGELFF. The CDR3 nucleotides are TGCGCCAGCTGCCGACAGGTTCCCGCTACCGGGGAGCTGTTTTTT. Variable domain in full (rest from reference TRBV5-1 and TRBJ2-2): KAGVTQTPRYLIKTRGQQVTLSCSPISGHRSVSWYQQTPGQGLQFLFEYFSETQRNKGNFPGRFSGRQFSNSRSEMNVSTLELGDSALYLCASCRQVPATGELFFGEGSRLTVL.

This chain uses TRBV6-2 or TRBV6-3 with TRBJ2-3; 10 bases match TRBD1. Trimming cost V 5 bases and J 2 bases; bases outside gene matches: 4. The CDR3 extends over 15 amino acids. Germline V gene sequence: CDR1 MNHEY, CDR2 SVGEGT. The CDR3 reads CASSPDRGVTDTQYF. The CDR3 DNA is TGTGCCAGCAGTCCGGACAGGGGGGTCACAGATACGCAGTATTTT.

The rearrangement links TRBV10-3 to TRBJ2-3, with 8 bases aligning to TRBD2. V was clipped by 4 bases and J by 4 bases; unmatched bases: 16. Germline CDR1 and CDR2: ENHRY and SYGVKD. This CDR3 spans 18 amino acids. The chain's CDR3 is CAISVGVAGKSSADTQYF. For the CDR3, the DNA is TGTGCCATCAGTGTTGGGGTAGCGGGAAAGTCGAGCGCAGATACGCAGTATTTT.

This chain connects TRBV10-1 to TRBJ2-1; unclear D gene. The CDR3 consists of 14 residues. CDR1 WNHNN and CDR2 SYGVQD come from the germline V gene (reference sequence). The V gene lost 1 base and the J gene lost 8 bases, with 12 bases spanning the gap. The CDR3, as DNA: TGCGCCAGCAGTGAGTTTGGCCTACGGGATGAGCAGTTCTTC. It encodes CASSEFGLRDEQFF.

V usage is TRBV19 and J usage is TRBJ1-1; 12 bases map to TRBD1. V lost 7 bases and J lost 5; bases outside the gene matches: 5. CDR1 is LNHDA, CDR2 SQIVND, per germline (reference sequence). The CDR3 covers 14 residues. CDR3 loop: CASTLGQGATEAFF. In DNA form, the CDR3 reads TGTGCCAGTACCCTGGGACAGGGGGCGACTGAAGCTTTCTTT.

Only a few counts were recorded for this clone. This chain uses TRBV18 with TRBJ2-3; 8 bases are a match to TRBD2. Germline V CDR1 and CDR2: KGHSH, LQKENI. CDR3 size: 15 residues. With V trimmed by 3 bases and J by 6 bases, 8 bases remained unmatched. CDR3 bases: TGTGCCAGCTCACCGCCGCTGCGGGGGGTGGATACGCAGTATTTT. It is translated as CASSPPLRGVDTQYF.

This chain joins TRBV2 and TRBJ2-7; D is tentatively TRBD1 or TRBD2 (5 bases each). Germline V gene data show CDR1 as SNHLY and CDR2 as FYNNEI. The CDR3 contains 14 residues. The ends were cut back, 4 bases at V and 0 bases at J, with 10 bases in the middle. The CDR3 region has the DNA TGTGCCAGCAGTGTCGGGGCCAGCTCCTACGAGCAGTACTTC. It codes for CASSVGASSYEQYF. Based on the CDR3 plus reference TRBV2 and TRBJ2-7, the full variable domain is EPEVTQTPSHQVTQMGQEVILRCVPISNHLYFYWYRQILGQKVEFLVSFYNNEISEKSEIFDDQFSVERPDGSNFTLKIRSTKLEDSAMYFCASSVGASSYEQYFGPGTRLTVT.

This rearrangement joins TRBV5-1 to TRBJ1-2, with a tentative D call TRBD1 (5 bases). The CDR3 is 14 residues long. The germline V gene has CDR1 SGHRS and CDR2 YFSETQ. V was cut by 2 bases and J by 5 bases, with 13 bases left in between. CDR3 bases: TGCGCCAGCAGCTTACAGGTCTCGATGTATGGCTACACCTTC. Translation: CASSLQVSMYGYTF.

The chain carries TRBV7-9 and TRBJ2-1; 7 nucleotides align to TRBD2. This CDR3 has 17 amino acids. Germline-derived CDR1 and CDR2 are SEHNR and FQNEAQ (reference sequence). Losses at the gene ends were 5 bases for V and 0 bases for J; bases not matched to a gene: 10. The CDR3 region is CASSPRLAESSYNEQFF. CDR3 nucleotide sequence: TGTGCCAGCAGCCCGAGGCTAGCGGAGAGCTCCTACAATGAGCAGTTCTTC.

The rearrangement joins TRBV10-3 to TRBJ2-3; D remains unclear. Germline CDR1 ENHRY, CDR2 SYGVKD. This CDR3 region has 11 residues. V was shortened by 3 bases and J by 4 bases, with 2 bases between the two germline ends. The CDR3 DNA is TGTGCCATCAGTGAACCAGATACGCAGTATTTT. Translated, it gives CAISEPDTQYF.

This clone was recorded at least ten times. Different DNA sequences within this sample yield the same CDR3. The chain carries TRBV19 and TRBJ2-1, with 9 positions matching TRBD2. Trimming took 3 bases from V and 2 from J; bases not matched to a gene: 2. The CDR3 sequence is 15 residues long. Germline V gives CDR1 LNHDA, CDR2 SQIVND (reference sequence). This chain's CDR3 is CASSMTSGAYNEQFF. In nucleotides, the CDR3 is TGTGCCAGTAGTATGACTAGCGGAGCCTACAATGAGCAGTTCTTC.

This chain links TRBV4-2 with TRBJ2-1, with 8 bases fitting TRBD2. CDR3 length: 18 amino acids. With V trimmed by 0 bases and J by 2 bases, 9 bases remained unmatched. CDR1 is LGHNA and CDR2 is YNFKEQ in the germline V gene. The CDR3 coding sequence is TGTGCCAGCAGCCAAGATGGTAGTAGCGGGGTAGCCTACAATGAGCAGTTCTTC. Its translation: CASSQDGSSGVAYNEQFF.

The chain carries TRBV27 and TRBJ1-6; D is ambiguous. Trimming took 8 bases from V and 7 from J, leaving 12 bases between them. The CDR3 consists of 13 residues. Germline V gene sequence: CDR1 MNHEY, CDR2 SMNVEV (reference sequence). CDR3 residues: CASHPTPNSPLHF. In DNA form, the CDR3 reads TGTGCCAGCCACCCGACTCCAAATTCACCCCTCCACTTT.

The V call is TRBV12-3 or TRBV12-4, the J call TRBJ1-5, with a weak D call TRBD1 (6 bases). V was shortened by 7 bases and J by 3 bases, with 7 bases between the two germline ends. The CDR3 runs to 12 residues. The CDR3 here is CASKGVNQPQHF. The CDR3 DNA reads TGTGCCAGCAAGGGGGTCAATCAGCCCCAGCATTTT.

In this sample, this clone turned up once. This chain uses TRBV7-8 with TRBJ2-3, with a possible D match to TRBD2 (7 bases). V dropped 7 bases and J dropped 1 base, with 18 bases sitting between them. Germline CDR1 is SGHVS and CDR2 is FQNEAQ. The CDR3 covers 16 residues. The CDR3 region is CASTVREGEGTDTQYF. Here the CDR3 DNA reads TGTGCCAGCACCGTTAGGGAGGGGGAAGGCACAGATACGCAGTATTTT.

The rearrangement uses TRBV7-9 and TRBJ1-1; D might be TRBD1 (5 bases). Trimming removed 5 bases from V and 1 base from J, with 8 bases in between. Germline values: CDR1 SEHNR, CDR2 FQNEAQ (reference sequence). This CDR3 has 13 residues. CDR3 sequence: CASSQTANTEAFF. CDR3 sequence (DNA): TGTGCCAGCAGCCAGACAGCGAACACTGAAGCTTTCTTT.